This is a list of T cell receptor beta chains from one sample in a study of blood T cells in healthy people across ages. TCRdb fed the 5' RACE reads into MiXCR, producing one record per CDR3 protein. The sample yields almost 1 million distinct CDR3 sequences, 45% to 60% seen once. Sequenced sample: blood. Receptors were obtained from a woman aged 60 to 75 in good health. Both conserved end residues are part of each CDR3. The D gene is left open where the match is weak. Clone size is not always given. Where it is, it says once, few, many or a class for expanded clones.

v_gene	abundance	j_gene	d_gene	CDR3nt	CDR3aa
TRBV6-2/TRBV6-3	-	TRBJ2-7	-	TGTGCCAGCAGACCTACAGCCTACGAGCAGTACTTC	CASRPTAYEQYF
TRBV27	-	TRBJ2-7	TRBD1	TGTGCCAGCCGGACAGGGGGCGAGTCGTTGGCGAACGAGCAGTACTTC	CASRTGGESLANEQYF
TRBV6-1	-	TRBJ2-5	-	TGTGCCAGCAGTGACAGGACAGAAGAGACCCAGTACTTC	CASSDRTEETQYF
TRBV4-1	-	TRBJ2-7	-	TGCGCCATCAGCCGACCACAGGCCTACGAGCAGTACTTC	CAISRPQAYEQYF
TRBV11-3	-	TRBJ2-1	-	TGTGCCAGCAAAGGCGCAGGGAAGGGTGAGCAGTTCTTC	CASKGAGKGEQFF
TRBV3-1	once	TRBJ1-3	-	TGTGCCAGCAGCCCGACGGCTGGAAACACCATATATTTT	CASSPTAGNTIYF
TRBV6-5	-	TRBJ2-5	-	TGTGCCAGCAGTGCCCACAGGGGAGGAGAGACCCAGTACTTC	CASSAHRGGETQYF
TRBV11-3	few	TRBJ2-3	-	TGTGCCAGCAGCTTCATTGGTGCTGATACGCAGTATTTT	CASSFIGADTQYF
TRBV29-1	-	TRBJ2-7	TRBD1	TGCAGCGTTGGGGACAGCTTTTACGAGCAGTACTTC	CSVGDSFYEQYF
TRBV20-1	-	TRBJ2-1	TRBD2	TGCAGTGCTAGCCGGGGACTAGCGGGTTCGGGGAATGAGCAGTTCTTC	CSASRGLAGSGNEQFF
TRBV3-1	many	TRBJ2-5	TRBD2	TGTGCCAGCAGCCAAGTGGGGACTAGCAAGATCGGGCAGTACTTC	CASSQVGTSKIGQYF
TRBV5-5	-	TRBJ2-1	-	TGTGCCAGCAGCTTGGTAGCTAACTCCTACAATGAGCAGTTCTTC	CASSLVANSYNEQFF
TRBV20-1	-	TRBJ2-3	TRBD2	TGCAGTACTAGAAGATTAGCGGGAGGGCCCGCAGATACGCAGTATTTT	CSTRRLAGGPADTQYF
TRBV20-1	-	TRBJ1-5	-	TGCAGTGCTAGAGGAGGGAACGGTAATCAGCCCCAGCATTTT	CSARGGNGNQPQHF
TRBV7-2	-	TRBJ2-2	TRBD2	TGTGCCAGCACTCAAAGGGTGGCGGGGGGAAACACCGGGGAGCTGTTTTTT	CASTQRVAGGNTGELFF
TRBV5-1	-	TRBJ2-1	TRBD2	TGCGCCAGCAGCTTGTATAGCGGGAGGGCCGGGGATGAGCAGTTCTTC	CASSLYSGRAGDEQFF
TRBV7-2	-	TRBJ2-7	-	TGTGCCAGCAGCTTAAAAGCGACCTACGAGCAGTACTTC	CASSLKATYEQYF
TRBV7-2	-	TRBJ1-2	-	TGTGCCAGCAGCCCTAGGACATCCTATGGCTACACCTTC	CASSPRTSYGYTF
TRBV7-9	few	TRBJ2-1	-	TGTGCCAGCAGCTTAATGGGGAGCTCCTACAATGAGCAGTTCTTC	CASSLMGSSYNEQFF
TRBV7-9	-	TRBJ2-5	TRBD1	TGTGCCAGCAGCTTAGTACAGGGGGTATTCCAAGAGACCCAGTACTTC	CASSLVQGVFQETQYF
TRBV29-1	-	TRBJ1-5	-	TGCAGCGTTATCGTGGAAAGGGGTTACGGTCAGCCCCAGCATTTT	CSVIVERGYGQPQHF
TRBV18	-	TRBJ2-5	-	TGTGCCAGCTCACCATCCGGGACTTCGGGGGAGACCCAGTACTTC	CASSPSGTSGETQYF
TRBV2	few	TRBJ2-7	-	TGTGCCAGCAGTGTTGGGGGACCCCTTGTCTACGAGCAGTACTTC	CASSVGGPLVYEQYF
TRBV29-1	few	TRBJ2-7	TRBD1	TGCAGCGTTGAAACAGGGGGAGGCCTCGAGCAGTACTTC	CSVETGGGLEQYF
TRBV29-1	few	TRBJ1-1	-	TGCAGCGTTGAGAGGCCTAACACTGAAGCTTTCTTT	CSVERPNTEAFF
TRBV29-1	once	TRBJ2-1	TRBD2	TGCAGCGTTGCCCCGGGGGGTAGCGGGAGGGGGGGTGAGCAGTTCTTC	CSVAPGGSGRGGEQFF
TRBV7-6	-	TRBJ2-7	TRBD2	TGTGCCAGCAGCCAACTAGCGGGAGGGTCCGAGCAGTACTTC	CASSQLAGGSEQYF
TRBV15	-	TRBJ2-7	-	TGTGCCACCAGCCCAGACCTCTACGAGCAGTACTTC	CATSPDLYEQYF
TRBV20-1	few	TRBJ2-7	TRBD2	TGCAGTGCTATAGCGGGGCTCTCCTACGAGCAGTACTTC	CSAIAGLSYEQYF